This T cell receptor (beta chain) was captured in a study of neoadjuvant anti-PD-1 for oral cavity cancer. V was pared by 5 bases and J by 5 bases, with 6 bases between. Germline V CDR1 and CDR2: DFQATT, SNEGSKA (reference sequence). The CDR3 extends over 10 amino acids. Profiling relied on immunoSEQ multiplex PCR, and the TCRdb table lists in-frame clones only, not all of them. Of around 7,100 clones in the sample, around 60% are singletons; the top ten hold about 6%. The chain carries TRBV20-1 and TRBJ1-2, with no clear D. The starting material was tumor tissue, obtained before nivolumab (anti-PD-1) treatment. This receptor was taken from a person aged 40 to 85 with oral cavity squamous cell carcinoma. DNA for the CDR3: TGCAGTGCTTTTCAGTATGGCTACACCTTC. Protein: CSAFQYGYTF.